This is a list of T cell receptor beta chains from one sample in a study of blood T cell repertoires in COVID-19. Clones were sequenced by immunoSEQ multiplex PCR, and TCRdb holds only the in-frame ones, with some missing. The sample consists of approximately 270,000 clones, about 86% of them appearing once. Sequencing used peripheral blood. All receptors derive from a person aged 65-85 years with COVID-19, enrolled during active disease. Each CDR3 is given without its conserved first and last residue. D genes are given only for firm matches. Not every row has a clone size; where given, it reads once, few, many or a size class.

clone_size	d_call	v_call	j_call	cdr3_aa
.	.	TRBV29-1	TRBJ1-4	SVEDIGRKLF
.	TRBD1	TRBV7-9	TRBJ2-1	ASSLDPGQGEF
.	.	TRBV15	TRBJ2-5	ATSRVGAKETQY
.	.	TRBV28	TRBJ2-1	ASSLRGGSGEQF
.	.	TRBV6-5	TRBJ1-2	ASSYYPPSYGYT
.	.	TRBV13	TRBJ1-3	ASQGTSGNTIY
.	.	TRBV4-3	TRBJ1-6	ASSQKGDGGYNSPLH
few	TRBD1	TRBV9	TRBJ2-2	ASSVTQGATGELF
few	.	TRBV5-6	TRBJ2-7	ASSLDPSGEQY
.	TRBD1	TRBV6-5	TRBJ2-3	ASSSQGQGATDTQY
.	.	TRBV29-1	TRBJ1-5	SVGEPLSNQPQH
.	.	TRBV7-3	TRBJ1-1	ASSSQRGGTEAF
.	.	TRBV6-5	TRBJ1-6	ASSYSGGIPNSPLH
.	TRBD1	TRBV5-8	TRBJ2-7	ASSPGQGAYEQY
.	TRBD1	TRBV6-5	TRBJ1-5	ASRPTGAAGQPQH
.	.	TRBV7-3	TRBJ2-7	ASSWGHGPYEQY
.	.	TRBV7-9	TRBJ1-6	ASSLNSGGGSSYNSPLH
.	.	TRBV7-2	TRBJ2-2	ASSLGAAGAGTGELF
.	TRBD1	TRBV19	TRBJ2-2	ASRTPRQGGSTGELF
.	.	TRBV7-9	TRBJ2-7	ASSLAQPTSRGGEQY
.	.	TRBV10-3	TRBJ1-2	AIRSGPSNYGYT
few	.	TRBV29-1	TRBJ2-7	SVAPKTVYEQY
.	.	TRBV27	TRBJ1-5	ASSLAGVNQPQH
.	TRBD2	TRBV29-1	TRBJ2-1	SVVASGSYNEQF
.	.	TRBV19	TRBJ1-2	ASSPGANYGYT
.	.	TRBV10-3	TRBJ1-2	AISESTGVGGYT
.	TRBD1	TRBV19	TRBJ1-2	ASSITGDARGYT
few	.	TRBV4-2	TRBJ2-2	ASSQGARNTGELF
.	TRBD2	TRBV18	TRBJ2-2	ASSPGLAGLGGELF
.	.	TRBV14	TRBJ1-2	ASSVDRIYGYT
.	TRBD1	TRBV19	TRBJ2-6	ASSPFAGQGDSGANVLT
.	TRBD1	TRBV28	TRBJ2-7	ASSWGQKPSYEQY
.	.	TRBV5-1	TRBJ2-7	ASRRAAGPYEQY
.	.	TRBV23-1	TRBJ1-1	ASMTDEAF
.	TRBD1	TRBV7-9	TRBJ1-6	ASSTDRGASPLH
.	TRBD1	TRBV18	TRBJ2-5	ASSPGQGLQETQY
once	TRBD2	TRBV19	TRBJ2-7	ASSIFSGSTYEQY
.	TRBD2	TRBV3-1/TRBV3-2	TRBJ2-7	ASSQDGGPSIGTNEQY
.	.	TRBV4-1	TRBJ2-5	ASSQDPPGLQETQY